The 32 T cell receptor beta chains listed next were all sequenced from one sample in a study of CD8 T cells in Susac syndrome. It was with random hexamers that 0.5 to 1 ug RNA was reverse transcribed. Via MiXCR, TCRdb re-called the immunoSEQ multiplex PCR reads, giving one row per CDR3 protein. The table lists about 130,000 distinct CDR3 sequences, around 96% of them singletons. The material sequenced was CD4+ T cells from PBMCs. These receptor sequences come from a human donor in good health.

The DNA for the CDR3 is TGCGCCAGCAGCCTGGACAGACCGGACAATGAGCAGTTCTTC. Protein product: CASSLDRPDNEQFF. This chain uses TRBV5-1 with TRBJ2-1, with TRBD1 as a possible D gene (6 bases). This CDR3 has 14 amino acids. V lost 4 bases, J lost 5 bases, and 13 bases lay in between. CDR1 is SGHRS, CDR2 YFSETQ, per germline.

The CDR3 loop reads CASSLGTGYYEQYF. The CDR3 region has the DNA TGTGCCAGCAGCCTCGGGACTGGGTACTACGAGCAGTACTTC. The rearrangement uses TRBV7-2 and TRBJ2-7; perhaps TRBD2 as D (6 bases). The V end lost 5 bases, the J end lost 3 bases, and 14 bases lay between the germline ends. The CDR3 spans 14 residues. The germline gives CDR1 SGHTA, CDR2 FQGNSA.

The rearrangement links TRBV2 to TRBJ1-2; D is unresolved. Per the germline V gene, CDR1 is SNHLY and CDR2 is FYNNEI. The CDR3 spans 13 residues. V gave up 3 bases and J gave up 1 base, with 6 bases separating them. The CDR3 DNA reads TGTGCCAGCAGTGACGAGATTAACTATGGCTACACCTTC. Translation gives CASSDEINYGYTF.

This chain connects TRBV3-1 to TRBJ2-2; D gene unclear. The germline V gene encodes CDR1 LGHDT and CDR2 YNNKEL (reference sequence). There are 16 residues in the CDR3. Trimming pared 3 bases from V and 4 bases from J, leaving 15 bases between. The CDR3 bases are TGTGCCAGCAGCCATTCGTCGTATAGGGCCACCGGGGAGCTGTTTTTT. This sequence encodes CASSHSSYRATGELFF.

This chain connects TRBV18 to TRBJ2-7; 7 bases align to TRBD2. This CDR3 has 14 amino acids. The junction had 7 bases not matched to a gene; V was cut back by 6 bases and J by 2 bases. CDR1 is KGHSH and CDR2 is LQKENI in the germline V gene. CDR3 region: CASSAERGAYEQYF. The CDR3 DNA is TGTGCCAGCTCGGCGGAGCGGGGAGCCTACGAGCAGTACTTC.

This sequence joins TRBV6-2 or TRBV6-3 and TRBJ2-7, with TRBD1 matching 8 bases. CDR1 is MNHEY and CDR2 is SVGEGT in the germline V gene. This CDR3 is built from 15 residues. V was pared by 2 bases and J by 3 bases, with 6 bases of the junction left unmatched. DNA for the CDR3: TGTGCCAGCAGTTACGACAGGGGCCCTATCTACGAGCAGTACTTC. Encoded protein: CASSYDRGPIYEQYF.

As DNA, the CDR3 is TGCGCCAGCAGCCCCGAGCTAGCGGGAGCCCCTGAGCAGTTCTTC. It yields the protein CASSPELAGAPEQFF. The gene calls are TRBV5-1 and TRBJ2-1, with 10 bases lining up with TRBD2. CDR1 is SGHRS and CDR2 is YFSETQ in the germline V gene. The CDR3 is 15 residues long. J was trimmed by 9 bases and V by 4 bases; bases with no gene match: 10.

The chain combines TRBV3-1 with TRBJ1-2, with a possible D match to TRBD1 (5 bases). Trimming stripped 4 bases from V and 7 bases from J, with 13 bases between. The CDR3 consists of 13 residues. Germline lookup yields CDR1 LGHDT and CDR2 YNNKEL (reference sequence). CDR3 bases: TGTGCCAGCAGCCTACCAGCAGGGCTTGGCTACACCTTC. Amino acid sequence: CASSLPAGLGYTF.

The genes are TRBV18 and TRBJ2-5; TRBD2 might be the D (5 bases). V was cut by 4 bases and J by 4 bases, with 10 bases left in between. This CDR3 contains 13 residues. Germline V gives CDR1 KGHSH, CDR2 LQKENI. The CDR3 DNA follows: TGTGCCAGCTCACTGTTCGAGGGAGAGACCCAGTACTTC. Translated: CASSLFEGETQYF.

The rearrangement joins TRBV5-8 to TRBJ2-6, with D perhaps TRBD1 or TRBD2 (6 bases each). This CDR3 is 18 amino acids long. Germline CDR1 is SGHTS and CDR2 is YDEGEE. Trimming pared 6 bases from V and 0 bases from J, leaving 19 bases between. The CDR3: CASTRWGAGRSGANVLTF. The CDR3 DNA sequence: TGTGCCAGCACCCGGTGGGGGGCAGGTCGCTCTGGGGCCAACGTCCTGACTTTC. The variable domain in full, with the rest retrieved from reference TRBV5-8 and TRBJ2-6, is EAGVTQSPTHLIKTRGQQATLRCSPISGHTSVYWYQQALGLGLQFLLWYDEGEERNRGNFPPRFSGRQFPNYSSELNVNALELEDSALYLCASTRWGAGRSGANVLTFGAGSRLTVL.

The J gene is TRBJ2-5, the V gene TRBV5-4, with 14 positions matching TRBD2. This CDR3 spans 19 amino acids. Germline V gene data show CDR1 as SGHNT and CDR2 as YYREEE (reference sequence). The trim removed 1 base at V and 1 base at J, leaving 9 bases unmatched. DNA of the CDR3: TGTGCCAGCAGCTTGAAGCGGACTAGCGGGAGGTTCCCCCAAGAGACCCAGTACTTC. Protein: CASSLKRTSGRFPQETQYF.

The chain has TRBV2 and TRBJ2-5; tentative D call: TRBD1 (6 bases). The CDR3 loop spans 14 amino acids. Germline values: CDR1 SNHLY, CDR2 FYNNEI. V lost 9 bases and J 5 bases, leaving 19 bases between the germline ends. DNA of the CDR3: TGTGCCAGTGGAACAGGGTTTTCTGGGGAGACCCAGTACTTC. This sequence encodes CASGTGFSGETQYF.

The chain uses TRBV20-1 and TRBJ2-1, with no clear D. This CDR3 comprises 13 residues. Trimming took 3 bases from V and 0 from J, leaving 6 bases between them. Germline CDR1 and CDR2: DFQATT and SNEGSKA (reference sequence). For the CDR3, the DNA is TGCAGTGCTAGTGCGAGCTCCTACAATGAGCAGTTCTTC. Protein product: CSASASSYNEQFF.

The CDR3 DNA reads TGCAGTGCTAGCGGGGACCCGTCCTACAATGAGCAGTTCTTC. Translation gives CSASGDPSYNEQFF. The chain joins TRBV20-1 to TRBJ2-1, with D perhaps assigned TRBD1 or TRBD2 (5 bases each). The V and J ends lost 3 bases and 1 base respectively, with 10 bases between them. This CDR3 region has 14 residues. CDR1 and CDR2 from the germline V gene are DFQATT and SNEGSKA (reference sequence).

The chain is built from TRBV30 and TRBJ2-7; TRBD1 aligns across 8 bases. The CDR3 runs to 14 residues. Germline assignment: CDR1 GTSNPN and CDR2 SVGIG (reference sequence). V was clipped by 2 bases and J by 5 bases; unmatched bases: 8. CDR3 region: CAWSKGQGFHEQYF. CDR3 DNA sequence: TGTGCCTGGAGTAAAGGACAGGGTTTCCACGAGCAGTACTTC. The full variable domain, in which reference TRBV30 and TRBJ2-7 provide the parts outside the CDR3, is SQTIHQWPATLVQPVGSPLSLECTVEGTSNPNLYWYRQAAGRGLQLLFYSVGIGQISSEVPQNLSASRPQDRQFILSSKKLLLSDSGFYLCAWSKGQGFHEQYFGPGTRLTVT.

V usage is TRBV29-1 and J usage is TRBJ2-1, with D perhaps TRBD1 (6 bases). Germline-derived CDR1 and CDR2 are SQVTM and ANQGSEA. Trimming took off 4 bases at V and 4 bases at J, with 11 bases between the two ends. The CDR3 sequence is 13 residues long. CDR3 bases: TGCAGCGTTGTACAGGGTAGATACAATGAGCAGTTCTTC. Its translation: CSVVQGRYNEQFF.

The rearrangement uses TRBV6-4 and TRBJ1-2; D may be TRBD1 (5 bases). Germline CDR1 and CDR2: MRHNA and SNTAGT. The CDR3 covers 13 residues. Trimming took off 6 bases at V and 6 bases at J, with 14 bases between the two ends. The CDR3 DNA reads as TGTGCCAGCAGCCGAGAGGGGTTAAATGGCTACACCTTC. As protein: CASSREGLNGYTF.

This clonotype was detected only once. The CDR3 coding sequence is TGTGCCAGCAGCCAAGATGGAGGCCCGGACACTGAAGCTTTCTTT. This gives the protein CASSQDGGPDTEAFF. V usage is TRBV3-1 and J usage is TRBJ1-1; D ambiguous. From germline, CDR1 is LGHDT and CDR2 YNNKEL (reference sequence). Trimming took off 0 bases at V and 3 bases at J, with 11 bases between the two ends. The CDR3 consists of 15 residues.

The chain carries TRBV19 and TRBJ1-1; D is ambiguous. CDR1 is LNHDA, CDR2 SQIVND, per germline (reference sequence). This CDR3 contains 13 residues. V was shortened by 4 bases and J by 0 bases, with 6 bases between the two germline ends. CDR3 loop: CASSNQLNTEAFF. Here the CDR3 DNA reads TGTGCCAGTAGTAATCAGCTGAACACTGAAGCTTTCTTT.

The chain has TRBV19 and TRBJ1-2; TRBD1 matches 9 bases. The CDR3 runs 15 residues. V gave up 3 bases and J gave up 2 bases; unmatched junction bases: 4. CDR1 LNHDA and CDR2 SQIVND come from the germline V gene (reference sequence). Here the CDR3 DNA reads TGTGCCAGTAGTATCCTCGGACAGGGGAACTATGGCTACACCTTC. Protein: CASSILGQGNYGYTF.

CDR3 DNA: TGTGCCAGCAGCAACGGCTTTGGTAGAGGCGGGAGGAGGAATGAGCAGTTCTTC. It yields the protein CASSNGFGRGGRRNEQFF. J is TRBJ2-1 and V is TRBV12-3 or TRBV12-4, with 8 positions matching TRBD2. This CDR3 contains 18 residues. V gave up 6 bases and J gave up 7 bases; unmatched junction bases: 20.

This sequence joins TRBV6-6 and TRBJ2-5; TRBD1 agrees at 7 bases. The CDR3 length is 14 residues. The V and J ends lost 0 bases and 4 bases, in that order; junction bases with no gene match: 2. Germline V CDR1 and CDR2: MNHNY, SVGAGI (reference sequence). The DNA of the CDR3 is TGTGCCAGCAGTTACTCGACAGGGCGAGAGACCCAGTACTTC. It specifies CASSYSTGRETQYF.

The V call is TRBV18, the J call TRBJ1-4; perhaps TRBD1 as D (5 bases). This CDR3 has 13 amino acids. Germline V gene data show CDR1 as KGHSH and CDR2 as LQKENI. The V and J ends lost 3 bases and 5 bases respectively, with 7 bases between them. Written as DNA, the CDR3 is TGTGCCAGCTCACCTAACAGGAATGAAAAACTGTTTTTT. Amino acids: CASSPNRNEKLFF. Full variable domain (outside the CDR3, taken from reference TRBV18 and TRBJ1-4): NAGVMQNPRHLVRRRGQEARLRCSPMKGHSHVYWYRQLPEEGLKFMVYLQKENIIDESGMPKERFSAEFPKEGPSILRIQQVVRGDSAAYFCASSPNRNEKLFFGSGTQLSVL.

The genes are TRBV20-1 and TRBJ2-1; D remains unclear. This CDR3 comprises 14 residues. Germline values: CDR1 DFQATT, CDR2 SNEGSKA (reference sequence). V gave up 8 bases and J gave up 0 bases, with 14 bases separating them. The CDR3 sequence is CSTRTAISYNEQFF. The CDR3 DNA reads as TGCAGTACTCGCACGGCGATCTCCTACAATGAGCAGTTCTTC.

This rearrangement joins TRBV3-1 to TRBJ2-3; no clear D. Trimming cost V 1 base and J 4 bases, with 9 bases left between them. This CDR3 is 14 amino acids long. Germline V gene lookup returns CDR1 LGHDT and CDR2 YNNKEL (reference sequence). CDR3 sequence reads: CASSQAAAPDTQYF. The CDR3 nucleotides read TGTGCCAGCAGCCAAGCCGCGGCACCAGATACGCAGTATTTT.

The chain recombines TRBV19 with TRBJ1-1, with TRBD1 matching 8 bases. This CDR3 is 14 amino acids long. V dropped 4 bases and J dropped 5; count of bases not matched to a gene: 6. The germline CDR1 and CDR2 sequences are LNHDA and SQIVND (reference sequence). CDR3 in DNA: TGTGCCAGTAGTAACCGGGACAGGATAACTGAAGCTTTCTTT. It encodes CASSNRDRITEAFF.

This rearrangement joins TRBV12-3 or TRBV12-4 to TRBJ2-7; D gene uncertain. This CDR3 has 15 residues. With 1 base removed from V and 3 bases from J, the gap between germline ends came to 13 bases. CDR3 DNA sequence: TGTGCCAGCAGTTTAGTTGGGCAAGCCCGCTACGAGCAGTACTTC. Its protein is CASSLVGQARYEQYF.

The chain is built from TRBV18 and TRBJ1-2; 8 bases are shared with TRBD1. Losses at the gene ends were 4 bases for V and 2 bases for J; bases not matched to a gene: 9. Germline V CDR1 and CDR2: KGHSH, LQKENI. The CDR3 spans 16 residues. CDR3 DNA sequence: TGTGCCAGCTCACTATTCCCAGGGGGCTGGAACTATGGCTACACCTTC. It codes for CASSLFPGGWNYGYTF. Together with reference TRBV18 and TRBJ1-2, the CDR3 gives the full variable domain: NAGVMQNPRHLVRRRGQEARLRCSPMKGHSHVYWYRQLPEEGLKFMVYLQKENIIDESGMPKERFSAEFPKEGPSILRIQQVVRGDSAAYFCASSLFPGGWNYGYTFGSGTRLTVV.

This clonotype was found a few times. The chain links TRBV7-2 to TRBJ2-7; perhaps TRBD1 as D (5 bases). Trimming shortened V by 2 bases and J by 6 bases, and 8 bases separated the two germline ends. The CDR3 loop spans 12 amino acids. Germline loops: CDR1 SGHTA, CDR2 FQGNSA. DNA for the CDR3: TGTGCCAGCAGCTTACATAGGGGCGAGCAGTACTTC. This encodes CASSLHRGEQYF.

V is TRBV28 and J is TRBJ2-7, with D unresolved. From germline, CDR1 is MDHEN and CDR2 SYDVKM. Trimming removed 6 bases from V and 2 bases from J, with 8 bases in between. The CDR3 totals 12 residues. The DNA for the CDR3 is TGTGCCAGCAGGACCAATCCCTACGAGCAGTACTTC. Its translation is CASRTNPYEQYF.

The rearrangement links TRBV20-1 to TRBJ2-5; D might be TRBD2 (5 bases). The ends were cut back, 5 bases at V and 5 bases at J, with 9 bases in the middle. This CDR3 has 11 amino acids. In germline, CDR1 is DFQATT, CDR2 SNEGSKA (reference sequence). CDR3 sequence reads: CSAPDLETQYF. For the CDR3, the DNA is TGCAGTGCTCCGGACTTGGAGACCCAGTACTTC.

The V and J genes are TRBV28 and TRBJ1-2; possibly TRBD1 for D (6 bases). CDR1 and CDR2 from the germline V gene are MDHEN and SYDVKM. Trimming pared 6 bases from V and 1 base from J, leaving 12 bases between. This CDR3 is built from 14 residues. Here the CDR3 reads CASRLTGVNYGYTF. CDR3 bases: TGTGCCAGCAGGTTGACAGGAGTTAACTATGGCTACACCTTC.